A selection of T cell receptor beta chains follows, all from one sample in a study of vaccination and CD4 T cells after COVID-19. TCRdb reprocessed the PCR reads via MiXCR and lists one record per CDR3 protein. The table shows about 20,000 distinct CDR3 sequences, with 48% occurring only once. These receptors' targets are unknown. The source material was CD4+ T cells from blood, cultured in vitro, sampled before SARS-CoV-2 vaccination. These receptors came from a human donor who had recovered from COVID-19. Both conserved end residues are part of each CDR3. D genes are given only for firm matches. Only some rows state a clone size, as once, few, many or a class for expanded clones.

cdr3_length	clone_size	d_call	v_call	j_call	cdr3_nt	cdr3_aa
15	few	NA	TRBV7-9	TRBJ1-4	TGTGCCAGCAGCCCACCCGGGGGGGGTAATGAAAAACTGTTTTTT	CASSPPGGGNEKLFF
15	NA	TRBD2	TRBV20-1	TRBJ2-7	TGCAGTGCTAGAGATCTTCTAGCGGTCTCCTACGAGCAGTACTTC	CSARDLLAVSYEQYF
14	NA	NA	TRBV6-1	TRBJ1-2	TGTGCCAGCAGTGAAGCCAACAGGGACTATGGCTACACCTTC	CASSEANRDYGYTF
15	NA	TRBD2	TRBV27	TRBJ2-1	TGTGCCAGCAGTTTGGCCGGGACTAGACTAAATGAGCAGTTCTTC	CASSLAGTRLNEQFF
14	NA	TRBD1	TRBV6-2/TRBV6-3	TRBJ1-1	TGTGCCAGCGTGCTGTCGACAGGGGGTTTTGAAGCTTTCTTT	CASVLSTGGFEAFF
15	few	NA	TRBV27	TRBJ2-7	TGTGCCAGCAGTTTGGGGGGACTGGTCCGGAACGAGCAGTACTTC	CASSLGGLVRNEQYF
12	NA	NA	TRBV19	TRBJ2-2	TGTGCCAGCCACTCCGCGTATGGGGAGCTGTTTTTT	CASHSAYGELFF
16	few	NA	TRBV7-3	TRBJ2-2	TGTGCCAGCAGCTTAAGTGGGACGGCTAACACCGGGGAGCTGTTTTTT	CASSLSGTANTGELFF
14	few	NA	TRBV7-6	TRBJ2-5	TGTGCCAGCGCCAACCTGTTGGGCAAAGAGACCCAGTACTTC	CASANLLGKETQYF
16	once	TRBD2	TRBV6-2/TRBV6-3	TRBJ2-3	TGTGCCAGCAGCTCCGGACTAGCGGGGGGGTCAGATACGCAGTATTTT	CASSSGLAGGSDTQYF
16	once	TRBD2	TRBV20-1	TRBJ2-5	TGCAGTGCTAGAGATTTTAAGCGGGGGATCCAAGAGACCCAGTACTTC	CSARDFKRGIQETQYF
14	once	NA	TRBV7-8	TRBJ1-2	TGTGCCAGCAGCCCCCTGGTCGGTAACTATGGCTACACCTTC	CASSPLVGNYGYTF
16	NA	NA	TRBV21-1	TRBJ1-2	TGTGCCAGCAGCAACCCCGGGACGCGTCGTTTCGATGGCTACACCTTC	CASSNPGTRRFDGYTF
10	NA	NA	TRBV6-1	TRBJ2-7	TGTGCCAGCAGTCGTTACGAGCAGTACTTC	CASSRYEQYF
16	NA	TRBD1	TRBV27	TRBJ2-7	TGTGCCAGCAGTCCGATATCCGGGACAGGGCCCTACGAGCAGTACTTC	CASSPISGTGPYEQYF
17	NA	NA	TRBV19	TRBJ1-5	TGTGCCAGTAGTATAGAACCAGGGACTGGTAGCAATCAGCCCCAGCATTTT	CASSIEPGTGSNQPQHF
18	NA	TRBD1	TRBV7-8	TRBJ2-7	TGTGCCAGCAGCTCGGATAACGGACAGGGCCTTTCTCTTCAAGAGCAGTACTTC	CASSSDNGQGLSLQEQYF
18	NA	TRBD2	TRBV6-1	TRBJ2-2	TGTGCCAGCAGCGGATCACTAGCGGGAGGGCATAGCACCGGGGAGCTGTTTTTT	CASSGSLAGGHSTGELFF
11	once	NA	TRBV29-1	TRBJ2-3	TGCAGCGCCGGGCTCACAGATACGCAGTATTTT	CSAGLTDTQYF
14	NA	NA	TRBV27	TRBJ1-2	TGTGCCAGCAGTTTCACCCCGGCTAACTATGGCTACACCTTC	CASSFTPANYGYTF
13	once	NA	TRBV28	TRBJ1-2	TGTGCCAGCTTTTCGGGGGGGACCTATGGCTACACCTTC	CASFSGGTYGYTF